This record looks at one T cell receptor beta chain sequence and its context. Its specificity is unknown. This record comes from a study of PD-1 blockade in mismatch repair-deficient tumors. Overall study context: All were previously treated, progressing patients with 11 to 13 mismatch repair-deficient cancer types. The study, taken as a whole, reports: After pembrolizumab, tumor-resident clones rose rapidly, then generally contracted before radiologic responses.

Profiling relied on immunoSEQ multiplex PCR, and the TCRdb table lists in-frame clones only, not all of them. The repertoire includes roughly 53,000 clones, roughly 80% of them detected once, and 3% to 3.5% sits in the top ten. TCRs were sequenced from a few patients responding to pembrolizumab. Germline values: CDR1 SGDLS, CDR2 YYNGEE. This CDR3 is built from 13 residues. Trimming left V 1 base short and J 6 bases short, with 9 bases between. The receptor was derived from an adult with mismatch repair-deficient cancer. The chain recombines TRBV9 with TRBJ2-3, with a weak D call TRBD2 (5 bases). This specimen was peripheral blood, taken 4 weeks after starting pembrolizumab. CDR3 DNA sequence: TGTGCCAGCAGCGTATTCACTAGTGATACGCAGTATTTT. Translating it yields CASSVFTSDTQYF.